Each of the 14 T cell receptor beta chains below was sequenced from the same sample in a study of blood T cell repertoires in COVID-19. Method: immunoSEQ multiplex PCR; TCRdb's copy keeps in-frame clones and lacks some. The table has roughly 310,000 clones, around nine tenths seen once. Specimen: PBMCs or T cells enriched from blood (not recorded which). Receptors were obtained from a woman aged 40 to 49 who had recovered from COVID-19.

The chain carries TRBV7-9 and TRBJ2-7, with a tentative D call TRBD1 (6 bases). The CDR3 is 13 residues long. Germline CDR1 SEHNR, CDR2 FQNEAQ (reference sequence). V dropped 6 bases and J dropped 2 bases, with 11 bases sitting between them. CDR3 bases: TGTGCCAGCAGTACAGGGTTAACCTACGAGCAGTACTTC. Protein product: CASSTGLTYEQYF. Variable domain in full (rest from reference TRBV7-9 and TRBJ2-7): DTGVSQNPRHKITKRGQNVTFRCDPISEHNRLYWYRQTLGQGPEFLTYFQNEAQLEKSRLLSDRFSAERPKGSFSTLEIQRTEQGDSAMYLCASSTGLTYEQYFGPGTRLTVT.

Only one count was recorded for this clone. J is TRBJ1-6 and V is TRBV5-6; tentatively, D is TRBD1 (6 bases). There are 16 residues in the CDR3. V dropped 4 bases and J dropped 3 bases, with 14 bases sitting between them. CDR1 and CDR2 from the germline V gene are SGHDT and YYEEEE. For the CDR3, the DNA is TGTGCCAGCAGCCCGAGCGGACAGCTCTATAATTCACCCCTCCACTTT. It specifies CASSPSGQLYNSPLHF. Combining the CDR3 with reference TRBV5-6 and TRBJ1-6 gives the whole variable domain DAGVTQSPTHLIKTRGQQVTLRCSPKSGHDTVSWYQQALGQGPQFIFQYYEEEERQRGNFPDRFSGHQFPNYSSELNVNALLLGDSALYLCASSPSGQLYNSPLHFGNGTRLTVT.

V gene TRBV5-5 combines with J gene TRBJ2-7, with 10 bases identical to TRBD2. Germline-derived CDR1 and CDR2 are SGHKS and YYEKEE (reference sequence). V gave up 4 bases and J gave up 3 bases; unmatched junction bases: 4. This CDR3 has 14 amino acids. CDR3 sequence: CASSAGLARYEQYF. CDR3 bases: TGTGCCAGCAGCGCGGGACTAGCGCGCTACGAGCAGTACTTC.

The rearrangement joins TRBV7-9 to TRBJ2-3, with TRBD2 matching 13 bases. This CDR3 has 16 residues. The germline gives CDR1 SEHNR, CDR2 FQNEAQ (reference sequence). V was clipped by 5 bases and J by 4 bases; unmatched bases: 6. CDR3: CASSGRLAGGPDTQYF. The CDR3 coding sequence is TGTGCCAGCAGCGGCCGACTAGCGGGAGGTCCAGATACGCAGTATTTT.

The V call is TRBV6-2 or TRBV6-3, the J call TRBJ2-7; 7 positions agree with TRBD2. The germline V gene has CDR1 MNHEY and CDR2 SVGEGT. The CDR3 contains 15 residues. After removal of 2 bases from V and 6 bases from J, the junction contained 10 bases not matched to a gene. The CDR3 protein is CASSYPGEGISEQYF. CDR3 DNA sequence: TGTGCCAGCAGTTACCCCGGGGAGGGAATCTCCGAGCAGTACTTC.

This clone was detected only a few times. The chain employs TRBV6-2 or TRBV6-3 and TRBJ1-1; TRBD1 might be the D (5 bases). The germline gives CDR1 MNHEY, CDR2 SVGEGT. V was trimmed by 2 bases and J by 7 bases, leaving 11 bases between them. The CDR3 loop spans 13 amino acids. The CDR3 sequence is CASSYLTDSEAFF. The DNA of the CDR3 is TGTGCCAGCAGTTACCTGACAGACAGTGAAGCTTTCTTT.

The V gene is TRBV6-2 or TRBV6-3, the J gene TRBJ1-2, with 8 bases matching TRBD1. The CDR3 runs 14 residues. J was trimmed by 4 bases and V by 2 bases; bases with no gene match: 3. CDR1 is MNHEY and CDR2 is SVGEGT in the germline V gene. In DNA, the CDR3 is TGTGCCAGCAGTTACACCGGGACAGGCTATGGCTACACCTTC. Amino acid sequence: CASSYTGTGYGYTF.

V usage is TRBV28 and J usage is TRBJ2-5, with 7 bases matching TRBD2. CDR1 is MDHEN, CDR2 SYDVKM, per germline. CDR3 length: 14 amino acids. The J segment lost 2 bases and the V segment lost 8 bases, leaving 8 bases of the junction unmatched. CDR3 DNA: TGTGCCAGCGGACTTGGGGGGGTGCAAGAGACCCAGTACTTC. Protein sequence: CASGLGGVQETQYF.

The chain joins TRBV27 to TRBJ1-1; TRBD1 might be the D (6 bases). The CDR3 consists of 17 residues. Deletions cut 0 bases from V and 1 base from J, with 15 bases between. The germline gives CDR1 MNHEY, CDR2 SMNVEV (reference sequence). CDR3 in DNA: TGTGCCAGCAGTTTATCTGGCCCAGACAGGAAGAACACTGAAGCTTTCTTT. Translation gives CASSLSGPDRKNTEAFF.

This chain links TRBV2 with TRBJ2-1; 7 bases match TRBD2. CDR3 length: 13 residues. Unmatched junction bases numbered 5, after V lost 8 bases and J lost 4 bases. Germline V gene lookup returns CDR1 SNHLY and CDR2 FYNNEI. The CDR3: CASSGGQYNEQFF. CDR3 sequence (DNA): TGTGCCAGCTCGGGAGGCCAATACAATGAGCAGTTCTTC.

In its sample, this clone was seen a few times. DNA of the CDR3: TGTGCCAGCAGGCAGGGCCCCTCGGGCACTGAAGCTTTCTTT. Translation gives CASRQGPSGTEAFF. The chain uses TRBV9 and TRBJ1-1, with a tentative D call TRBD1 (5 bases). Germline CDR1 reads SGDLS; CDR2 reads YYNGEE. V lost 5 bases and J 4 bases, leaving 15 bases between the germline ends. The CDR3 is 14 amino acids.

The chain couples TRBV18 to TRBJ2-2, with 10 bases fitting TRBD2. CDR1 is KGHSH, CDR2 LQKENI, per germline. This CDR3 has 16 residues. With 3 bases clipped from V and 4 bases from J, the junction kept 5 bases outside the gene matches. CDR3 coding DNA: TGTGCCAGCTCACCCCTAGCGGGAGAGAGCACCGGGGAGCTGTTTTTT. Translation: CASSPLAGESTGELFF.

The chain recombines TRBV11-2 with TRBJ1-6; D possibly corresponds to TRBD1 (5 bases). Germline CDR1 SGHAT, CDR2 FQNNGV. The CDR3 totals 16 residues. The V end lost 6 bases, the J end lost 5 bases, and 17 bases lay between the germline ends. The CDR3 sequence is CASRVGRRANNSPLHF. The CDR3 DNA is TGTGCCAGCAGGGTGGGGCGAAGGGCCAATAATTCACCCCTCCACTTT. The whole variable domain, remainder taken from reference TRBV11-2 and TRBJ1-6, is EAGVAQSPRYKIIEKRQSVAFWCNPISGHATLYWYQQILGQGPKLLIQFQNNGVVDDSQLPKDRFSAERLKGVDSTLKIQPAKLEDSAVYLCASRVGRRANNSPLHFGNGTRLTVT.

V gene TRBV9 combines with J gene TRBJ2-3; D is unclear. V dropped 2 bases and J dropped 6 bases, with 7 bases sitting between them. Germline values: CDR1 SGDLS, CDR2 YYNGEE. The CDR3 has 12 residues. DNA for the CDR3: TGTGCCAGCAGCGTCCCCTCGGATACGCAGTATTTT. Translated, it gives CASSVPSDTQYF.